A single sample is the source of the 26 T cell receptor beta chains below, sequenced in a study of blood T cell repertoires in COVID-19. TCRdb's table, derived via immunoSEQ multiplex PCR, lists solely in-frame clones and lacks some. The table shows roughly 250,000 clones, with 75% to 90% occurring only once. The sequencing input was PBMCs or T cells enriched from blood (not recorded which). These receptor sequences come from a woman in her 40s with acute COVID-19.

This clone has more than one count but fewer than ten. The CDR3 sequence: CASSEEQPYEQYF. The CDR3 DNA follows: TGTGCCAGCAGTGAAGAGCAACCCTACGAGCAGTACTTC. The chain is built from TRBV2 and TRBJ2-7; D is ambiguous. Trimming left V 1 base short and J 2 bases short, with 6 bases between. CDR3 size: 13 residues. CDR1 SNHLY and CDR2 FYNNEI come from the germline V gene. Full variable domain (missing parts from reference TRBV2 and TRBJ2-7): EPEVTQTPSHQVTQMGQEVILRCVPISNHLYFYWYRQILGQKVEFLVSFYNNEISEKSEIFDDQFSVERPDGSNFTLKIRSTKLEDSAMYFCASSEEQPYEQYFGPGTRLTVT.

The chain recombines TRBV3-1 (or the pseudogene TRBV3-2) with TRBJ1-1, with 7 bases matching TRBD1. The germline gives CDR1 LGHDT, CDR2 YNNKEL (reference sequence). Germline trimming cut 0 bases from V and 6 bases from J; bases unmatched to any gene: 4. The CDR3 sequence is 14 residues long. CDR3: CASSQDVTGSEAFF. In DNA, the CDR3 is TGTGCCAGCAGCCAAGACGTGACAGGGTCTGAAGCTTTCTTT.

The V call is TRBV7-9, the J call TRBJ2-7; tentative D call: TRBD1 (7 bases). The CDR3 length is 14 residues. The germline V and J ends were trimmed by 2 bases and 6 bases, with 14 bases remaining between them. CDR1 and CDR2 (germline): SEHNR, FQNEAQ (reference sequence). CDR3 loop: CASSLSNRGGEQYF. The DNA for the CDR3 is TGTGCCAGCAGCTTAAGTAACAGGGGAGGCGAGCAGTACTTC.

V is TRBV3-1 (or the pseudogene TRBV3-2) and J is TRBJ1-1; 9 bases agree with TRBD1. CDR3 size: 14 residues. With 0 bases clipped from V and 6 bases from J, the junction kept 2 bases outside the gene matches. The germline CDR1 and CDR2 sequences are LGHDT and YNNKEL (reference sequence). CDR3 loop: CASSQEQGAAEAFF. The CDR3 coding sequence is TGTGCCAGCAGCCAAGAACAGGGGGCCGCTGAAGCTTTCTTT.

The chain carries TRBV7-9 and TRBJ1-4; perhaps TRBD1 as D (5 bases). V was shortened by 3 bases and J by 13 bases, with 15 bases between the two germline ends. Germline V gene data show CDR1 as SEHNR and CDR2 as FQNEAQ (reference sequence). CDR3 length: 13 amino acids. The CDR3 DNA sequence: TGTGCCAGCAGCTTCCAGGGTCGAGAAGGACTGTTTTTT. It yields the protein CASSFQGREGLFF. Full variable domain (remainder filled in from reference TRBV7-9 and TRBJ1-4): DTGVSQNPRHKITKRGQNVTFRCDPISEHNRLYWYRQTLGQGPEFLTYFQNEAQLEKSRLLSDRFSAERPKGSFSTLEIQRTEQGDSAMYLCASSFQGREGLFFGSGTQLSVL.

This sequence joins TRBV30 and TRBJ1-4, with 9 positions matching TRBD1. J gave up 11 bases and V 2 bases, and 9 bases lay outside the gene matches. Germline CDR1 is GTSNPN and CDR2 is SVGIG (reference sequence). CDR3 size: 14 residues. CDR3 nucleotides: TGTGCCTGGAGTACTACGGGACAGGGCGTGAAACTGTTTTTT. This codes for CAWSTTGQGVKLFF.

The chain recombines TRBV15 with TRBJ2-7; TRBD2 aligns across 11 bases. With V trimmed by 4 bases and J by 6 bases, 2 bases remained unmatched. The CDR3 has 13 amino acids. The V gene's germline CDR1 is LNHNV and CDR2 YYDKDF (reference sequence). The CDR3 nucleotides are TGTGCCACCAGCATCGGACTAGCGGGCGAGCAGTACTTC. Its protein is CATSIGLAGEQYF.

The rearrangement links TRBV2 to TRBJ2-7; 7 bases agree with TRBD1. V lost 5 bases to trimming and J lost 1 base; unmatched junction nucleotides: 8. The CDR3 runs 15 residues. Germline-derived CDR1 and CDR2 are SNHLY and FYNNEI. Here the CDR3 reads CASSYRGLTSYEQYF. CDR3 DNA sequence: TGTGCCAGCAGTTACAGGGGCCTTACTTCCTACGAGCAGTACTTC.

CDR3 sequence (DNA): TGTGCCAGCAGCCAAGCGACAGGTGAGCAGTACTTC. It translates to CASSQATGEQYF. This chain joins TRBV3-1 (or the pseudogene TRBV3-2) and TRBJ2-7; perhaps TRBD1 as D (6 bases). Trimming shortened V by 1 base and J by 7 bases, and 8 bases separated the two germline ends. Looked up from germline, CDR1 is LGHDT and CDR2 is YNNKEL (reference sequence). CDR3 length equals 12 residues.

CDR3 DNA sequence: TGTGCCAGCGGTAGATCCAGCGGGAGGCGGGTGGGTGAGCAGTTCTTC. This encodes CASGRSSGRRVGEQFF. V is TRBV11-2 and J is TRBJ2-1, with TRBD2 identical over 9 bases. The V gene end was trimmed by 8 bases and the J gene end by 9 bases; junction bases not matched to a gene: 17. Germline V lookup: CDR1 SGHAT, CDR2 FQNNGV. The length of the CDR3 is 16 residues.

The genes are TRBV7-9 and TRBJ1-5, with 7 bases that match TRBD1. With V trimmed by 3 bases and J by 2 bases, 4 bases remained unmatched. The germline V gene encodes CDR1 SEHNR and CDR2 FQNEAQ (reference sequence). This CDR3 region has 15 residues. The CDR3 DNA sequence: TGTGCCAGCAGCTTTGCAGGGGGTGGCAATCAGCCCCAGCATTTT. Translated, it gives CASSFAGGGNQPQHF.

The chain is built from TRBV3-1 (or the pseudogene TRBV3-2) and TRBJ2-7, with TRBD2 matching over 8 bases. Per germline, CDR1 LGHDT and CDR2 YNNKEL (reference sequence). Losses at the gene ends were 4 bases for V and 2 bases for J; bases not matched to a gene: 7. The CDR3 runs to 15 residues. The CDR3 region has the DNA TGTGCCAGCAGCCGACAGCGGGAGATCACCTACGAGCAGTACTTC. It codes for CASSRQREITYEQYF.

The V gene is TRBV13, the J gene TRBJ2-7, with TRBD1 identical over 7 bases. V was clipped by 4 bases and J by 3 bases; unmatched bases: 12. In germline, CDR1 is PRHDT, CDR2 FYEKMQ (reference sequence). The CDR3 totals 16 residues. CDR3 protein: CASSSRPQGQRYEQYF. DNA for the CDR3: TGTGCCAGCAGCTCCAGACCTCAGGGACAGCGCTACGAGCAGTACTTC. The full variable domain, its missing parts supplied by reference TRBV13 and TRBJ2-7, is AAGVIQSPRHLIKEKRETATLKCYPIPRHDTVYWYQQGPGQDPQFLISFYEKMQSDKGSIPDRFSAQQFSDYHSELNMSSLELGDSALYFCASSSRPQGQRYEQYFGPGTRLTVT.

This clone was picked up one time. This rearrangement joins TRBV6-6 to TRBJ1-1, with TRBD1 matching 9 bases. Trimming cost V 8 bases and J 5 bases; bases outside gene matches: 6. The germline gives CDR1 MNHNY, CDR2 SVGAGI (reference sequence). The CDR3 has 13 residues. This chain's CDR3 is CASRRDRVTEAFF. Here the CDR3 DNA reads TGTGCCAGCCGTCGGGACAGGGTAACTGAAGCTTTCTTT.

The chain employs TRBV12-5 and TRBJ1-5; D gene ambiguous. The germline V gene encodes CDR1 LGHNT and CDR2 FRNRAP. The CDR3 totals 17 residues. Between the trimmed V and J ends, which lost 0 bases and 2 bases, there was a span of 14 bases. The CDR3 loop reads CASGLVLAGLGNQPQHF. CDR3 DNA: TGTGCTAGTGGTTTGGTACTTGCAGGACTCGGCAATCAGCCCCAGCATTTT. The full variable domain, its missing parts supplied by reference TRBV12-5 and TRBJ1-5, is DARVTQTPRHKVTEMGQEVTMRCQPILGHNTVFWYRQTMMQGLELLAYFRNRAPLDDSGMPKDRFSAEMPDATLATLKIQPSEPRDSAVYFCASGLVLAGLGNQPQHFGDGTRLSIL.

V gene TRBV27 combines with J gene TRBJ2-1, with TRBD2 matching 14 bases. The V segment lost 8 bases and the J segment 4 bases; nucleotides outside the gene matches: 7. CDR3 length: 16 residues. Germline loops: CDR1 MNHEY, CDR2 SMNVEV (reference sequence). CDR3 sequence: CASRLRLAGGYNEQFF. The CDR3 region has the DNA TGTGCCAGCCGCCTCCGACTAGCGGGAGGGTACAATGAGCAGTTCTTC.

This clone was observed a single time. The rearrangement uses TRBV5-1 and TRBJ1-4; 8 bases map to TRBD1. This CDR3 contains 14 residues. Germline CDR1 and CDR2: SGHRS and YFSETQ. The V segment lost 4 bases and the J segment 5 bases; nucleotides outside the gene matches: 4. In nucleotides, the CDR3 is TGCGCCAGCAGCGGACAGGGTGAAAATGAAAAACTGTTTTTT. Translation gives CASSGQGENEKLFF.

The chain recombines TRBV6-5 with TRBJ1-6; TRBD1 aligns across 9 bases. V lost 8 bases and J lost 8; bases outside the gene matches: 7. The germline CDR1 and CDR2 sequences are MNHEY and SVGAGI. The CDR3 extends over 14 amino acids. CDR3: CASGETGGDSPLHF. The CDR3 coding sequence is TGTGCCAGCGGAGAGACAGGGGGGGATTCACCCCTCCACTTT.

The chain has TRBV19 and TRBJ2-1, with 11 bases fitting TRBD2. In germline, CDR1 is LNHDA, CDR2 SQIVND (reference sequence). Germline trimming cut 4 bases from V and 9 bases from J; bases unmatched to any gene: 8. The CDR3 length is 15 residues. The CDR3 here is CASSTPGLAVPEQFF. CDR3 in DNA: TGTGCCAGTAGTACGCCGGGACTAGCGGTACCTGAGCAGTTCTTC.

Comments on this clone: The junction departs from the called germline gene at one end, perhaps through a read error. The chain uses TRBV7-9 and TRBJ2-3, with 12 bases aligning to TRBD2. The CDR3 contains 15 residues. Germline assignment: CDR1 SEHNR and CDR2 FQNEAQ (reference sequence). The CDR3 DNA sequence: TGTGCCAGCAGCCTAGCGGGAGGGCCGCAGGATACGCAGTATTTT. It codes for CASSLAGGPQDTQYF.

This clone has only one observation. The chain recombines TRBV4-1 with TRBJ2-7, with 9 bases lining up with TRBD2. CDR3 size: 16 residues. The germline V gene encodes CDR1 MGHRA and CDR2 YSYEKL. Losses at the gene ends were 3 bases for V and 3 bases for J; bases not matched to a gene: 9. The CDR3 protein is CASSQGVGLANYEQYF. Here the CDR3 DNA reads TGCGCCAGCAGCCAGGGTGTGGGACTAGCAAACTACGAGCAGTACTTC.

The chain combines TRBV19 with TRBJ2-3, with 8 bases identical to TRBD2. J gave up 4 bases and V 3 bases, and 9 bases lay outside the gene matches. The CDR3 consists of 16 residues. Germline-derived CDR1 and CDR2 are LNHDA and SQIVND (reference sequence). The CDR3 DNA follows: TGTGCCAGTAGTATGAGCGAGCGGGAGCAGGCAGATACGCAGTATTTT. Its protein product is CASSMSEREQADTQYF.

The gene calls are TRBV27 and TRBJ2-2, with D unclear. The CDR3 contains 11 residues. Trimming took off 7 bases at V and 8 bases at J, with 8 bases between the two ends. CDR1 is MNHEY and CDR2 is SMNVEV in the germline V gene (reference sequence). Written as DNA, the CDR3 is TGTGCCAGCAAGAAGGAGGGGGAGCTGTTTTTT. Translated, it gives CASKKEGELFF.

This chain uses TRBV27 with TRBJ2-1, with D tentatively TRBD2 (6 bases). The CDR3 is made up of 15 amino acids. Trimming shortened V by 6 bases and J by 4 bases, and 16 bases separated the two germline ends. Germline CDR1 is MNHEY and CDR2 is SMNVEV (reference sequence). CDR3 protein: CASRTAASAYNEQFF. The DNA for the CDR3 is TGTGCCAGCAGAACCGCGGCTAGCGCGTACAATGAGCAGTTCTTC.

The chain couples TRBV10-3 to TRBJ2-1; D perhaps matches TRBD2 (5 bases). This CDR3 has 12 amino acids. The V end lost 6 bases, the J end lost 5 bases, and 8 bases lay between the germline ends. Germline V gene lookup returns CDR1 ENHRY and CDR2 SYGVKD. The CDR3 nucleotides read TGTGCCATCAGGGGAGATGACAATGAGCAGTTCTTC. This encodes CAIRGDDNEQFF.

The rearrangement links TRBV7-9 to TRBJ1-1, with D unclear. The CDR3 sequence is 13 residues long. Germline V gene data show CDR1 as SEHNR and CDR2 as FQNEAQ (reference sequence). V was clipped by 6 bases and J by 10 bases, with 18 bases between them. CDR3 protein: CASSLEHKRGAFF. CDR3 coding DNA: TGTGCCAGCAGTCTAGAGCACAAACGGGGAGCTTTCTTT.